This T cell receptor (beta chain) came from a study of blood T cell repertoires in COVID-19. Study at large: COVID-19 samples from acute and convalescent phases originated in the United States, Italy and Spain. T cells, B-cell-depleted T cells, or PBMCs provided the cDNA or gDNA that served as material.

Clones were sequenced by immunoSEQ multiplex PCR, and TCRdb holds only the in-frame ones, with some missing. Of about 340,000 clones listed, around 83% are singletons. The clonotype was recovered from a man between 25 and 39 years old with active or convalescent COVID-19. The sequenced material came from peripheral blood.

This CDR3 is CASTLRKGAVEQYF. CDR3 bases: TGTGCCAGCACCCTGAGGAAGGGGGCGGTAGAGCAGTACTTC. V usage is TRBV6-5 and J usage is TRBJ2-7, with TRBD1 identical over 7 bases. In germline, CDR1 is MNHEY, CDR2 SVGAGI. The CDR3 extends over 14 amino acids. Losses at the gene ends were 7 bases for V and 7 bases for J; bases not matched to a gene: 13.